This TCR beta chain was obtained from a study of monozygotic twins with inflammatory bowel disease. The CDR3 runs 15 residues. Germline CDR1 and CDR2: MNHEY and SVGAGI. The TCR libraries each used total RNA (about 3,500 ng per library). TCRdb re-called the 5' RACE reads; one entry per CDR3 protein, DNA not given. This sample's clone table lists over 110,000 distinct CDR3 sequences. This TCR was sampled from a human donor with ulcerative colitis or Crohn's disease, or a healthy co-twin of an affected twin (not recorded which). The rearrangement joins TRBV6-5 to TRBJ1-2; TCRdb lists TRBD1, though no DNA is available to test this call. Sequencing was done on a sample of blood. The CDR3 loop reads CASSSRQGVDYGYTF.